The sequence of this T cell receptor (beta chain) was determined in a study of blood T cell repertoires in COVID-19. Study as a whole: In each case, the material was cDNA or gDNA derived from T cells, B-cell-depleted T cells, or PBMCs.

V trimming: 6 bases; J trimming: 3 bases; junction bases outside the gene matches: 7. CDR3 length equals 15 residues. CDR1 MNHEY and CDR2 SVGAGI come from the germline V gene. Original analysis: For nucleated cells, counts were estimated from reference gene primer amplification. Sequencing was performed with immunoSEQ multiplex PCR; in TCRdb, only in-frame clones are kept and a portion is missing. V and J calls and clone size are those listed in that table; D and trimming were worked out from the DNA. The data hold about 270,000 clones, with roughly nine tenths observed a single time. This TCR derives from a woman in her twenties or thirties with COVID-19, enrolled during active disease. The sample consisted of peripheral blood. The chain uses TRBV6-5 and TRBJ2-7; 11 nucleotides agree with TRBD1. CDR3 sequence: CASRTLGTGGYEQYF. CDR3 coding DNA: TGTGCCAGCAGAACCCTTGGGACAGGGGGCTACGAGCAGTACTTC.